What follows describes a single TCR beta chain. As yet, its antigen is unknown. The time point here: healthy volunteer bleed at 2 weeks. Someone pulled total RNA out of unfractionated whole blood. The entry originates in a study of human T cells and chemical hapten exposure. Study observations and caveats: The number of TCRs above 1 in 1000 frequency did not change after DPC sensitization.

This CDR3 has 13 residues. V lost 5 bases and J lost 6; bases outside the gene matches: 6. Germline V gene lookup returns CDR1 DFQATT and CDR2 SNEGSKA (reference sequence). Per the original methods: Sequenced samples showed a median of roughly 99,000 TCRs each, with counts running from roughly 23,000 to 700,000. TCRdb ran MiXCR on the RACE reads and lists one entry per CDR3 protein. The V and J calls and clone size come from TCRdb's table, not from the authors' own analysis. Found here are over 100,000 distinct CDR3 sequences, about 9% of them singletons; the top ten hold 1.5% to 2%. The sequenced sample was whole blood. The receptor was derived from a male donor in good health. Some clones in this sample may be carry-over from other donors' samples. The gene calls are TRBV20-1 and TRBJ2-1; 8 bases fit TRBD2. The CDR3: CSASRTSSNEQFF. The CDR3 nucleotides are TGCAGTGCTTCCCGGACTAGCAGCAATGAGCAGTTCTTC.